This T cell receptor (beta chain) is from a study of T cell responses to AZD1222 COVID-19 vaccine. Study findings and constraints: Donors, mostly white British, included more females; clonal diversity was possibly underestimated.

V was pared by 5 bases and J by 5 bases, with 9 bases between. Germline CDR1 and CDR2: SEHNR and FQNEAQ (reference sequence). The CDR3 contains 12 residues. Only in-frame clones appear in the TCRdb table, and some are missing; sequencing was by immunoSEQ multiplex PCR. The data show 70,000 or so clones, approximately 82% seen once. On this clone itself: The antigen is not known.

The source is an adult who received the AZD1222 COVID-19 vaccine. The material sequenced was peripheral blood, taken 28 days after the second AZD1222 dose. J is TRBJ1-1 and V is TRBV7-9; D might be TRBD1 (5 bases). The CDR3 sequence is CASSPGGTEAFF. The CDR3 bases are TGTGCCAGCAGCCCCGGGGGGACTGAAGCTTTCTTT.